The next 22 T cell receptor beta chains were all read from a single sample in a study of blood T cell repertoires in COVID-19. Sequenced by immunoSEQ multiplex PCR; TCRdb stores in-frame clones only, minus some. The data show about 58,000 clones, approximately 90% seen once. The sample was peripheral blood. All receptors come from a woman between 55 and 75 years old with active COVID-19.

The CDR3 DNA reads as TGTGCCAGCAGCCAAGAGGTAGGGAGGTCCTATGGCTACACCTTC. Its protein product is CASSQEVGRSYGYTF. V usage is TRBV3-1 (or the pseudogene TRBV3-2) and J usage is TRBJ1-2; D not certain. This CDR3 has 15 residues. V was trimmed by 0 bases and J by 4 bases, leaving 12 bases between them. In germline, CDR1 is LGHDT, CDR2 YNNKEL (reference sequence).

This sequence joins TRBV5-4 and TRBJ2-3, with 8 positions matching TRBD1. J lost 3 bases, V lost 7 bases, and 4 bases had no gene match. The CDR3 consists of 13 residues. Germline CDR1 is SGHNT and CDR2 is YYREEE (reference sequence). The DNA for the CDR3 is TGTGCCAGCCGAGACAGGGGAACAGATACGCAGTATTTT. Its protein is CASRDRGTDTQYF.

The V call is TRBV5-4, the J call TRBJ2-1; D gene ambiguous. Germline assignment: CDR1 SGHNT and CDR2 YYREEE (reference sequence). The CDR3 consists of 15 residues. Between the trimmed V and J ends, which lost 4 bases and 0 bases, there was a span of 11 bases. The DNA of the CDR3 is TGTGCCAGCAGCACAGACCGATACTCCTACAATGAGCAGTTCTTC. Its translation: CASSTDRYSYNEQFF.

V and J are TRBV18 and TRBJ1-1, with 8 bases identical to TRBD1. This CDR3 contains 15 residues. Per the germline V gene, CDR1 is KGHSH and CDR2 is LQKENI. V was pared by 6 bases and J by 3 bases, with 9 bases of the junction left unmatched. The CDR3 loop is CASSLLQGEDTEAFF. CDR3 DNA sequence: TGTGCCAGCTCGCTCTTACAGGGGGAAGACACTGAAGCTTTCTTT.

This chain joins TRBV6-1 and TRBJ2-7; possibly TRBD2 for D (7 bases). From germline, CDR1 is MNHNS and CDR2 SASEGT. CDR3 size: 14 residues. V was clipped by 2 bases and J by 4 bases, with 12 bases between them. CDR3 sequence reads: CASSESRGGYEQYF. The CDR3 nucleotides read TGTGCCAGCAGTGAAAGTAGGGGGGGTTACGAGCAGTACTTC.

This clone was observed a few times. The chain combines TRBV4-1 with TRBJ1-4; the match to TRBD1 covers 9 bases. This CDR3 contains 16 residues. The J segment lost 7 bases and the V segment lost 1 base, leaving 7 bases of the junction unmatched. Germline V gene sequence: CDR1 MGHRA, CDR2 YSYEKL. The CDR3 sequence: CASSQAGQGRAEKLFF. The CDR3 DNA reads TGCGCCAGCAGCCAAGCGGGACAGGGCAGGGCTGAAAAACTGTTTTTT.

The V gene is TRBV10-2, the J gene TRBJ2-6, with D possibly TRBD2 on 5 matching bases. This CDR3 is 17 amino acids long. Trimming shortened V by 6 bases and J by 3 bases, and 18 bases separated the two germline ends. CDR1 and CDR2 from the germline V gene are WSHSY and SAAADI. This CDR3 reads CASRGLGGLVGANVLTF. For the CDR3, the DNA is TGCGCCAGCAGAGGGTTAGGAGGCTTGGTTGGGGCCAACGTCCTGACTTTC.

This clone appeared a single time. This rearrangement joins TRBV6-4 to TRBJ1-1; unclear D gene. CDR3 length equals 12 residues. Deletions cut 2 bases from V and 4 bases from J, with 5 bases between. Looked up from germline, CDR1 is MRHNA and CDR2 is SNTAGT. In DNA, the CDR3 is TGTGCCAGCAGTGACCGCGTCACTGAAGCTTTCTTT. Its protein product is CASSDRVTEAFF.

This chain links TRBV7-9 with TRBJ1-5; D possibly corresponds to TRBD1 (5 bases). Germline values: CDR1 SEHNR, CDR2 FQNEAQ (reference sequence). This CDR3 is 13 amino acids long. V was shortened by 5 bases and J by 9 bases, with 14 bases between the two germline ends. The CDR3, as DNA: TGTGCCAGCAGCCTCGACAGCCTCAGGCCCCAGCATTTT. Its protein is CASSLDSLRPQHF. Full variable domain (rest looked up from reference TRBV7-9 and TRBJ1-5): DTGVSQNPRHKITKRGQNVTFRCDPISEHNRLYWYRQTLGQGPEFLTYFQNEAQLEKSRLLSDRFSAERPKGSFSTLEIQRTEQGDSAMYLCASSLDSLRPQHFGDGTRLSIL.

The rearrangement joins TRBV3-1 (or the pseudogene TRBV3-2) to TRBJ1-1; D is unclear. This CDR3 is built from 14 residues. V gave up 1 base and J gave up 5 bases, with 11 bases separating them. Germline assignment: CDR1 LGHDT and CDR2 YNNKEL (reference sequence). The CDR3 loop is CASSQVGGRTEAFF. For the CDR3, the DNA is TGTGCCAGCAGCCAAGTAGGAGGAAGGACTGAAGCTTTCTTT.

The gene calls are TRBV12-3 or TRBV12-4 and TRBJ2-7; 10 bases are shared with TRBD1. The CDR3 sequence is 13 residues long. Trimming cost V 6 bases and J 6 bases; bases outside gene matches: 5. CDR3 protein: CASSLRTGGEQYF. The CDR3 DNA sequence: TGTGCCAGCAGCCTAAGGACAGGGGGCGAGCAGTACTTC.

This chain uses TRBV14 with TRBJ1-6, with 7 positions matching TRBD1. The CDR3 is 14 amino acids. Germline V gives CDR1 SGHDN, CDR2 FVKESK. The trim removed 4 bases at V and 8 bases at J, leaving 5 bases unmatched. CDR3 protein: CASSPRQGHSPLHF. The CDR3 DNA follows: TGTGCCAGCAGCCCCAGACAGGGACATTCACCCCTCCACTTT.

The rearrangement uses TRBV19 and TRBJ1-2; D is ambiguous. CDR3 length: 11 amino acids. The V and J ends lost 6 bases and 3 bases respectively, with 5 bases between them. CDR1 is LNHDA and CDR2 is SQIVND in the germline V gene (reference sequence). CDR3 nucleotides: TGTGCCAGTAGCACTTACTATGGCTACACCTTC. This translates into CASSTYYGYTF.

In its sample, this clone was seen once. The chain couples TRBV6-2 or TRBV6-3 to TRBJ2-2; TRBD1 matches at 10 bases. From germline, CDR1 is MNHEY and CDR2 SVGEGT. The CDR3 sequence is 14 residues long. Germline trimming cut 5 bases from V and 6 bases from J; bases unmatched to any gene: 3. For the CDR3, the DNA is TGTGCCAGCAGTGACGGGACAGGGGCCGGGGAGCTGTTTTTT. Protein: CASSDGTGAGELFF.

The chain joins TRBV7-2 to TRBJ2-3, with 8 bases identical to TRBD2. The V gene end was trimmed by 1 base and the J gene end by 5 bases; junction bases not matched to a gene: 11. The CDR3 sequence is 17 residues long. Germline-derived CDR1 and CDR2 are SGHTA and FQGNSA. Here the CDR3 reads CASSLVGTRMYLDTQYF. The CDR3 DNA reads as TGTGCCAGCAGCTTAGTAGGGACTAGGATGTACTTAGATACGCAGTATTTT.

The CDR3 spells CASSLEHRGGLNEQFF. The DNA of the CDR3 is TGTGCCAGCAGCTTAGAACATCGGGGGGGGCTCAATGAGCAGTTCTTC. The chain couples TRBV7-2 to TRBJ2-1, with TRBD2 matching 8 bases. V was pared by 1 base and J by 6 bases, with 8 bases of the junction left unmatched. CDR1 is SGHTA, CDR2 FQGNSA, per germline. This CDR3 spans 16 amino acids.

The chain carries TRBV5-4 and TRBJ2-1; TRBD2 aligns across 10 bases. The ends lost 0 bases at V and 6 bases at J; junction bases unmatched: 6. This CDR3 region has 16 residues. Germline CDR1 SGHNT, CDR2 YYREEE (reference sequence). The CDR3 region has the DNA TGTGCCAGCAGCTTGGATAGGGCTAGCGGGGGCAATGAGCAGTTCTTC. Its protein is CASSLDRASGGNEQFF.

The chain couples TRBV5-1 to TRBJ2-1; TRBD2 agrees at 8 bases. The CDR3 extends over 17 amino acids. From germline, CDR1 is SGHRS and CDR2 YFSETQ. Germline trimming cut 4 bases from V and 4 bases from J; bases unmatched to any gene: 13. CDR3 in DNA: TGCGCCAGCAGCAAAGAACCGCGGGGGGAACCATACAATGAGCAGTTCTTC. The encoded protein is CASSKEPRGEPYNEQFF.

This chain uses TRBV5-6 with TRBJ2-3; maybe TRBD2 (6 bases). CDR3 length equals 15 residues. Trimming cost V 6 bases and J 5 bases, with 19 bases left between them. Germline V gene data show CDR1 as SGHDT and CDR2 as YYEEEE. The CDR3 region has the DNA TGTGCCAGCACCCCGGCGGGCGGGGTGGGAGATACGCAGTATTTT. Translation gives CASTPAGGVGDTQYF.

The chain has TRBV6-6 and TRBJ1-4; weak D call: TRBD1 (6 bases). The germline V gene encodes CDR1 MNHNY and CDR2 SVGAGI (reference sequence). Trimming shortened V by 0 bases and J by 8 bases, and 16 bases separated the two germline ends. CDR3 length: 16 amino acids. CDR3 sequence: CASSYSKGVVGEKLFF. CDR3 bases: TGTGCCAGCAGTTACTCGAAGGGGGTCGTAGGGGAAAAACTGTTTTTT.

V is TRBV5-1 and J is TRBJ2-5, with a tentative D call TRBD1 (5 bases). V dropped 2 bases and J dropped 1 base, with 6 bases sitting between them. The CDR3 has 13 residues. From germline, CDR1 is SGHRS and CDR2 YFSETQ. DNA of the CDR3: TGCGCCAGCAGCTTCGACAGCCAAGAGACCCAGTACTTC. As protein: CASSFDSQETQYF.

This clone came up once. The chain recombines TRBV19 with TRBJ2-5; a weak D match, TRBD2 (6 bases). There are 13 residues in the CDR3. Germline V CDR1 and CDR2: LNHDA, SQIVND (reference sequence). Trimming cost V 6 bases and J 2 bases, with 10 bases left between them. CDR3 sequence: CASSGSTQETQYF. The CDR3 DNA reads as TGTGCCAGTAGCGGGAGTACACAAGAGACCCAGTACTTC.